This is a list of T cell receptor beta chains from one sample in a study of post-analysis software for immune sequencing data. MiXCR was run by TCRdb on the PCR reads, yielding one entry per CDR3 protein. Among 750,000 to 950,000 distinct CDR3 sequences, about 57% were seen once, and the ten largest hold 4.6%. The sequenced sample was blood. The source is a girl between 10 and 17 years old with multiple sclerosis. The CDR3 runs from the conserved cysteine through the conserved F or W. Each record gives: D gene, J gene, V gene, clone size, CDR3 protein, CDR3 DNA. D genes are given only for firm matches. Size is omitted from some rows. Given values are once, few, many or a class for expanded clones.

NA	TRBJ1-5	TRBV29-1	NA	CSVAGENSNQPQHF	TGCAGCGTTGCCGGGGAAAATAGCAATCAGCCCCAGCATTTT
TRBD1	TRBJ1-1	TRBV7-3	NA	CASSLGADRGKDKAFF	TGTGCCAGCAGCTTAGGGGCTGACAGGGGGAAGGACAAAGCTTTCTTT
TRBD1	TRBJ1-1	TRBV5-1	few	CASSLTGQGDTEAFF	TGCGCCAGCAGCTTAACGGGACAGGGGGACACTGAAGCTTTCTTT
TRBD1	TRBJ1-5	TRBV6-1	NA	CASSPQGALSNQPQHF	TGTGCCAGCAGTCCTCAGGGGGCTTTGAGCAATCAGCCCCAGCATTTT
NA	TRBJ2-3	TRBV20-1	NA	CSASPAASTDTQYF	TGCAGTGCTAGCCCAGCGGCTAGCACAGATACGCAGTATTTT
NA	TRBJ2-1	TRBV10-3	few	CAISVQDWLNEQFF	TGTGCCATCAGTGTTCAGGACTGGTTAAATGAGCAGTTCTTC
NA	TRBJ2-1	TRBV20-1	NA	CSASRGVSFQFF	TGCAGTGCTAGTAGGGGAGTAAGTTTTCAGTTCTTC
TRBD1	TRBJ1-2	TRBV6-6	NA	CASSYKGQGDYGYTF	TGTGCCAGCAGTTACAAGGGACAGGGAGACTATGGCTACACCTTC
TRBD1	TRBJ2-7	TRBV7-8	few	CASSLAAGTGNMEQYF	TGTGCCAGCAGCTTAGCGGCCGGGACAGGGAATATGGAGCAGTACTTC
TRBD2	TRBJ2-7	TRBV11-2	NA	CASSATSGSMNEQYF	TGTGCCAGCAGCGCGACTAGCGGGAGTATGAACGAGCAGTACTTC